The TCR beta chain described here comes from a study of radiotherapy plus CTLA-4 blockade in lung cancer. Study-level information: Objective response was observed in around a sixth of patients, and disease control in roughly 33%. Overall study results and limits: The best prediction of response reportedly came from early blood T cell clone dynamics, with interferon-beta.

The protocol was immunoSEQ multiplex PCR, while the TCRdb copy is restricted to in-frame clones and leaves out a portion. The sample consists of some 110,000 clones, nearly 80% of them appearing once. This clone occurred a few times. The target antigen is unknown. The CDR3 runs to 16 residues. Trimming at V came to 0 bases and at J to 0 bases, leaving 2 bases not matched to a gene. The germline gives CDR1 MNHEY, CDR2 SVGAGI. The sequencing used peripheral blood, collected from a patient treated with radiotherapy plus ipilimumab. The genes are TRBV6-5 and TRBJ1-3; 7 bases line up with TRBD1. The source is a human donor with non-small cell lung cancer who had a partial response to radiotherapy plus ipilimumab. This CDR3 is CASSYSGTASGNTIYF. Written as DNA, the CDR3 is TGTGCCAGCAGTTACTCGGGGACAGCCTCTGGAAACACCATATATTTT.